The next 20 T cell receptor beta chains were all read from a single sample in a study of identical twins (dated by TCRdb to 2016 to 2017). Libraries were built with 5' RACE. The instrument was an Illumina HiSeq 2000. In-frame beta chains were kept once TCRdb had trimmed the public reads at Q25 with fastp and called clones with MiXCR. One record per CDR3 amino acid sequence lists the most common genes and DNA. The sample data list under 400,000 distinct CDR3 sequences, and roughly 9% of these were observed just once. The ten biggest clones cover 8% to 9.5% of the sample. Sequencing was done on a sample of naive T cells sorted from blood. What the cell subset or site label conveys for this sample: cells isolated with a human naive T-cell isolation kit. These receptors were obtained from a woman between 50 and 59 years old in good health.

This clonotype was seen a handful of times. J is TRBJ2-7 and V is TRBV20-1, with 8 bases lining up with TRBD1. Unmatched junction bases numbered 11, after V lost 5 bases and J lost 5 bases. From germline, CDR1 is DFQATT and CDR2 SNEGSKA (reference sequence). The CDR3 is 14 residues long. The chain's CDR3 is CSARARQGTHEQYF. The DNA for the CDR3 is TGCAGTGCTCGCGCGCGACAGGGGACCCACGAGCAGTACTTC.

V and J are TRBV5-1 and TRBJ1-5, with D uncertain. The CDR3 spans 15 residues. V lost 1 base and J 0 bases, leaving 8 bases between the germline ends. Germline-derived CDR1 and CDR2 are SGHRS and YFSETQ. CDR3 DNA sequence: TGCGCCAGCAGCTTGAATCAGAATAGCAATCAGCCCCAGCATTTT. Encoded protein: CASSLNQNSNQPQHF.

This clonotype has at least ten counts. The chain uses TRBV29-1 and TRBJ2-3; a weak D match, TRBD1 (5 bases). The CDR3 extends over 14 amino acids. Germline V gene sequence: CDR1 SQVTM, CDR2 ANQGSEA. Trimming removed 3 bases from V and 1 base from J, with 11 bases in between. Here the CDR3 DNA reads TGCAGCGTTGATATCCCAGGGCGCACAGATACGCAGTATTTT. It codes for CSVDIPGRTDTQYF.

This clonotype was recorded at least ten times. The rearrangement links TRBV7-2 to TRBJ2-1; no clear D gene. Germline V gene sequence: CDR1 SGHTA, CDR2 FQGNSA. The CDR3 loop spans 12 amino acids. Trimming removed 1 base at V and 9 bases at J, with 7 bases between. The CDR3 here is CASSLGPTEQFF. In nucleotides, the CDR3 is TGTGCCAGCAGCTTAGGGCCTACTGAGCAGTTCTTC.

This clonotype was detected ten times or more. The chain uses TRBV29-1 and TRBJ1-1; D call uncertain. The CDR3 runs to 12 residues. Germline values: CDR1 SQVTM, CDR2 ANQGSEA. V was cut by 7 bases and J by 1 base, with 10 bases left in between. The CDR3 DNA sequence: TGCAGCGCCCTCCCAGAGAACACTGAAGCTTTCTTT. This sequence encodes CSALPENTEAFF.

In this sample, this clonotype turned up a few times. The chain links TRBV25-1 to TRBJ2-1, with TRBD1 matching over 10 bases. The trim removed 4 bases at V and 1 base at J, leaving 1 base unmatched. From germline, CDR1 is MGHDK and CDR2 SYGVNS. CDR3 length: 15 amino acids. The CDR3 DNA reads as TGTGCCAGCAGTGGGGGACAGGGGTCCTACAATGAGCAGTTCTTC. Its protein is CASSGGQGSYNEQFF.

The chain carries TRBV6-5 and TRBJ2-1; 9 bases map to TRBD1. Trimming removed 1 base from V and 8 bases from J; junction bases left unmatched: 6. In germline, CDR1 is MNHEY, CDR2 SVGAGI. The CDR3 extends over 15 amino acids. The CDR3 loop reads CASSYWDRERDEQFF. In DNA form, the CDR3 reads TGTGCCAGCAGTTACTGGGACAGGGAACGGGATGAGCAGTTCTTC.

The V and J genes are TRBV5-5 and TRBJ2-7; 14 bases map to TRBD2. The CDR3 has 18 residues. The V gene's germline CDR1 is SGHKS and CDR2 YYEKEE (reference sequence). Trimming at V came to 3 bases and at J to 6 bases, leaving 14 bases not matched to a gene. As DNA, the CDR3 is TGTGCCAGCAGCTACGGACTAGCGGGAGGACCTCCCGTGGGCGAGCAGTACTTC. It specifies CASSYGLAGGPPVGEQYF. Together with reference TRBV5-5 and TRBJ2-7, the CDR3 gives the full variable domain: DAGVTQSPTHLIKTRGQQVTLRCSPISGHKSVSWYQQVLGQGPQFIFQYYEKEERGRGNFPDRFSARQFPNYSSELNVNALLLGDSALYLCASSYGLAGGPPVGEQYFGPGTRLTVT.

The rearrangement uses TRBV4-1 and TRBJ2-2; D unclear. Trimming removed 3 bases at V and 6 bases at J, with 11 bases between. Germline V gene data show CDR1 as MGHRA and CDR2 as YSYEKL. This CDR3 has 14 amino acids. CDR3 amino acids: CASSQQVVSGELFF. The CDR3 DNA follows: TGCGCCAGCAGCCAGCAAGTAGTCTCCGGGGAGCTGTTTTTT.

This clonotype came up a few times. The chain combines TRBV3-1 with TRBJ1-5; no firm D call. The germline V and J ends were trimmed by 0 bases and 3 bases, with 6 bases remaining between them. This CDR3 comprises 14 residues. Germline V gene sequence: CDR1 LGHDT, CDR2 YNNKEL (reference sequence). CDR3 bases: TGTGCCAGCAGCCAAGACCCGATCAATCAGCCCCAGCATTTT. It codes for CASSQDPINQPQHF.

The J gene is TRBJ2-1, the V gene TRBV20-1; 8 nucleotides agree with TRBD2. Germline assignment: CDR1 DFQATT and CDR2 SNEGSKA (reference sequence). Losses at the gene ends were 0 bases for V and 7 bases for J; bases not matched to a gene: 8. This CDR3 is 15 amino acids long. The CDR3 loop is CSAREQGAGVNEQFF. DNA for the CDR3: TGCAGTGCTAGAGAGCAAGGAGCGGGAGTGAATGAGCAGTTCTTC.

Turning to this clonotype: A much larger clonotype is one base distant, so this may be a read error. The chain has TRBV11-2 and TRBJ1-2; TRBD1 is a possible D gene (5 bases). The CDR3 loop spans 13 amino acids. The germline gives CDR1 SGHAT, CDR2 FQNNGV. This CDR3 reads CTSSLGGGYGYTF. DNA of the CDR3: TGTACCAGCAGCTTAGGTGGGGGCTATGGCTACACCTTC.

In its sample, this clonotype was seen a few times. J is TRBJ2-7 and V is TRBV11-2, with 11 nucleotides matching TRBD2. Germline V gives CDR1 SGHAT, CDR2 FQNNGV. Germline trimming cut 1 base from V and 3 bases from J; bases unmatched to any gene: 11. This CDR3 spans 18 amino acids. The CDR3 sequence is CASSLVGTSGRRVYEQYF. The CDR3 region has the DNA TGTGCCAGCAGCTTAGTGGGGACTAGCGGACGCCGGGTCTACGAGCAGTACTTC. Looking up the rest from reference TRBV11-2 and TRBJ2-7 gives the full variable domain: EAGVAQSPRYKIIEKRQSVAFWCNPISGHATLYWYQQILGQGPKLLIQFQNNGVVDDSQLPKDRFSAERLKGVDSTLKIQPAKLEDSAVYLCASSLVGTSGRRVYEQYFGPGTRLTVT.

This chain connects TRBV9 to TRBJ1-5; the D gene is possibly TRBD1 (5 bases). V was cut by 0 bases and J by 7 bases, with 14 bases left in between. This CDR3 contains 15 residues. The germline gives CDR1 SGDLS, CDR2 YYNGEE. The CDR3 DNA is TGTGCCAGCAGCGTAGATGTAGGGGTGAACCAGCCCCAGCATTTT. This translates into CASSVDVGVNQPQHF.

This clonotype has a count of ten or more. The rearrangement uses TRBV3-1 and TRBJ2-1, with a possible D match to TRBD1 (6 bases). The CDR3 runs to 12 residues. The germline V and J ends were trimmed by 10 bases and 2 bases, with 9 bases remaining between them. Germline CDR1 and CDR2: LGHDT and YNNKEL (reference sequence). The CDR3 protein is CATGQPYNEQFF. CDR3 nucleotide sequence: TGTGCCACAGGACAGCCCTACAATGAGCAGTTCTTC.

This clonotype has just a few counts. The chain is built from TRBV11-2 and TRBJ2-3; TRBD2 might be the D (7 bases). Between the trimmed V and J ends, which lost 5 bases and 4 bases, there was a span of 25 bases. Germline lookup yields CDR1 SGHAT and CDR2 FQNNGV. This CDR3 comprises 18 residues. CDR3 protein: CASSQGLGAGVEPDTQYF. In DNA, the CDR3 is TGTGCCAGCAGCCAGGGGTTGGGTGCGGGAGTGGAGCCAGATACGCAGTATTTT.

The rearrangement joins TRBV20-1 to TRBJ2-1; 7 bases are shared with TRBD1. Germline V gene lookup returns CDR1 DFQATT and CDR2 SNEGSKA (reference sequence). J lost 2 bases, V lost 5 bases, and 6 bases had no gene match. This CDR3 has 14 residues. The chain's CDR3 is CSAEDRAAYNEQFF. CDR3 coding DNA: TGCAGTGCTGAAGACAGGGCTGCCTACAATGAGCAGTTCTTC.

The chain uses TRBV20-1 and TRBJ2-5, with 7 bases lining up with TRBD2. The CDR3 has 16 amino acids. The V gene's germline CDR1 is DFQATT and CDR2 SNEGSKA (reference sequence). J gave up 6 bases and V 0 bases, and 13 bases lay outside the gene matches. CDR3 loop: CSARDGGAGVGKTQYF. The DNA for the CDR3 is TGCAGTGCTAGAGATGGCGGGGCGGGAGTTGGGAAGACCCAGTACTTC.

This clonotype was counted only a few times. This CDR3 reads CSASRDRGPYEQYF. CDR3 bases: TGCAGTGCTAGCCGGGACAGGGGTCCCTACGAGCAGTACTTC. The V gene is TRBV20-1, the J gene TRBJ2-7; 10 bases map to TRBD1. Germline V gene sequence: CDR1 DFQATT, CDR2 SNEGSKA (reference sequence). Trimming removed 3 bases from V and 2 bases from J; junction bases left unmatched: 4. This CDR3 contains 14 residues.

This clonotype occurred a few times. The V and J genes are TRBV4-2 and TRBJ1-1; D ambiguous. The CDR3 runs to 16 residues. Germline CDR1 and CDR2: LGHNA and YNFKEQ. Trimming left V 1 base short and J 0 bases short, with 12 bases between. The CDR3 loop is CASSQGPLAMNTEAFF. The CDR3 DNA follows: TGTGCCAGCAGCCAAGGTCCCCTGGCGATGAACACTGAAGCTTTCTTT.